The 13 T cell receptor beta chains below were found in one sample sequenced in a study of cytomegalovirus exposure and HLA in healthy donors. Method: immunoSEQ multiplex PCR; TCRdb's copy keeps in-frame clones and lacks some. Of approximately 280,000 clones in the sample, 65% to 90% were seen once. Source material: PBMCs. The receptor set was obtained from a woman in her late teens or twenties in good health and CMV-seronegative.

V gene TRBV2 combines with J gene TRBJ1-2; the D is unclear. The CDR3 is 13 amino acids. Germline CDR1 and CDR2: SNHLY and FYNNEI. Trimming shortened V by 1 base and J by 1 base, and 4 bases separated the two germline ends. This CDR3 reads CASSEGVNYGYTF. CDR3 sequence (DNA): TGTGCCAGCAGTGAAGGCGTTAACTATGGCTACACCTTC.

V usage is TRBV7-3 and J usage is TRBJ1-4, with TRBD1 matching over 7 bases. The CDR3 is made up of 12 amino acids. The V segment lost 5 bases and the J segment 8 bases; nucleotides outside the gene matches: 2. Germline assignment: CDR1 SGHTA and CDR2 FQGTGA. As DNA, the CDR3 is TGTGCCAGCAGCCGGGACAGAGAAAAACTGTTTTTT. The encoded protein is CASSRDREKLFF.

J is TRBJ1-1 and V is TRBV30; D is undetermined. This CDR3 has 11 residues. Germline assignment: CDR1 GTSNPN and CDR2 SVGIG (reference sequence). Trimming pared 4 bases from V and 11 bases from J, leaving 14 bases between. The CDR3 protein is CAWITGREAFF. The CDR3 nucleotides are TGTGCCTGGATCACCGGGAGGGAGGCTTTCTTT.

CDR3 sequence (DNA): TGTGCCAGCAGTTTGGCAGGGTTCACTGAAGCTTTCTTT. Residues: CASSLAGFTEAFF. This chain links TRBV27 with TRBJ1-1; the D gene is possibly TRBD1 (5 bases). The CDR3 runs to 13 residues. The germline V gene has CDR1 MNHEY and CDR2 SMNVEV (reference sequence). The V gene lost 3 bases and the J gene lost 4 bases, with 9 bases spanning the gap.

The genes are TRBV28 and TRBJ2-5, with TRBD2 identical over 12 bases. Per germline, CDR1 MDHEN and CDR2 SYDVKM. With V trimmed by 6 bases and J by 4 bases, 21 bases remained unmatched. The CDR3 consists of 20 residues. Here the CDR3 reads CASRSLTRRTSGAGGETQYF. The CDR3 DNA follows: TGTGCCAGCAGATCCCTCACCCGCCGGACTAGCGGGGCTGGCGGAGAGACCCAGTACTTC. The whole variable domain, remainder taken from reference TRBV28 and TRBJ2-5, is DVKVTQSSRYLVKRTGEKVFLECVQDMDHENMFWYRQDPGLGLRLIYFSYDVKMKEKGDIPEGYSVSREKKERFSLILESASTNQTSMYLCASRSLTRRTSGAGGETQYFGPGTRLLVL.

The chain employs TRBV5-1 and TRBJ2-7; possibly TRBD1 for D (6 bases). Trimming took off 4 bases at V and 4 bases at J, with 15 bases between the two ends. CDR3 length: 14 amino acids. The germline V gene has CDR1 SGHRS and CDR2 YFSETQ. The DNA for the CDR3 is TGCGCCAGCAGCGACGGGACACGAGGATACGAGCAGTACTTC. As protein: CASSDGTRGYEQYF.

CDR3 in amino acids: CASSFVQGAGNTIYF. In DNA form, the CDR3 reads TGTGCCAGCAGTTTTGTCCAGGGCGCGGGAAACACCATATATTTT. The rearrangement uses TRBV2 and TRBJ1-3; D might be TRBD1 (5 bases). Germline CDR1 reads SNHLY; CDR2 reads FYNNEI. CDR3 length: 15 amino acids. The V and J ends lost 5 bases and 4 bases respectively, with 15 bases between them.

This chain joins TRBV7-9 and TRBJ2-1; 8 nucleotides line up with TRBD2. CDR3 length equals 16 residues. CDR1 is SEHNR, CDR2 FQNEAQ, per germline (reference sequence). Trimming cost V 5 bases and J 3 bases; bases outside gene matches: 9. The CDR3 sequence: CASSLRTSRIYNEQFF. The CDR3 coding sequence is TGTGCCAGCAGCCTCCGGACTAGCAGGATCTACAATGAGCAGTTCTTC.

The chain combines TRBV7-6 with TRBJ1-5; 8 bases line up with TRBD1. CDR3 length: 15 amino acids. From germline, CDR1 is SGHVS and CDR2 FNYEAQ. Trimming took 1 base from V and 5 from J; bases not matched to a gene: 4. This CDR3 is CASSLDPGGDQPQHF. In DNA form, the CDR3 reads TGTGCCAGCAGCTTAGACCCAGGGGGCGATCAGCCCCAGCATTTT.

The chain uses TRBV27 and TRBJ2-7, with D possibly matching TRBD2 (7 bases). V was shortened by 2 bases and J by 2 bases, with 13 bases between the two germline ends. Germline CDR1 MNHEY, CDR2 SMNVEV (reference sequence). This CDR3 has 15 amino acids. The CDR3 nucleotides read TGTGCCAGCAGTTTAGCGAGGGGGGGCCCCTACGAGCAGTACTTC. Its protein is CASSLARGGPYEQYF.

This clone occurred a few times. The gene calls are TRBV7-9 and TRBJ1-5, with D maybe TRBD1 (6 bases). The V end was cut by 3 bases, the J end by 5 bases, with 8 bases between. CDR3 size: 13 residues. Germline lookup yields CDR1 SEHNR and CDR2 FQNEAQ (reference sequence). The CDR3 sequence: CASSLDSDQPQHF. For the CDR3, the DNA is TGTGCCAGCAGCTTGGACAGTGATCAGCCCCAGCATTTT.

The V call is TRBV7-6, the J call TRBJ2-7, with a tentative D call TRBD1 (7 bases). The germline gives CDR1 SGHVS, CDR2 FNYEAQ. Trimming stripped 1 base from V and 1 base from J, with 23 bases between. CDR3 size: 19 residues. The CDR3, as DNA: TGTGCCAGCAGCTTAGAAAGGGGGGTGAGAACAGGGGATTCCTACGAGCAGTACTTC. This codes for CASSLERGVRTGDSYEQYF.

This chain joins TRBV11-2 and TRBJ2-2; 9 bases fit TRBD2. CDR3 length equals 16 residues. V was clipped by 1 base and J by 2 bases; unmatched bases: 2. Per the germline V gene, CDR1 is SGHAT and CDR2 is FQNNGV. Here the CDR3 reads CASSLVLAGNTGELFF. In DNA, the CDR3 is TGTGCCAGCAGCTTAGTACTAGCGGGCAACACCGGGGAGCTGTTTTTT.